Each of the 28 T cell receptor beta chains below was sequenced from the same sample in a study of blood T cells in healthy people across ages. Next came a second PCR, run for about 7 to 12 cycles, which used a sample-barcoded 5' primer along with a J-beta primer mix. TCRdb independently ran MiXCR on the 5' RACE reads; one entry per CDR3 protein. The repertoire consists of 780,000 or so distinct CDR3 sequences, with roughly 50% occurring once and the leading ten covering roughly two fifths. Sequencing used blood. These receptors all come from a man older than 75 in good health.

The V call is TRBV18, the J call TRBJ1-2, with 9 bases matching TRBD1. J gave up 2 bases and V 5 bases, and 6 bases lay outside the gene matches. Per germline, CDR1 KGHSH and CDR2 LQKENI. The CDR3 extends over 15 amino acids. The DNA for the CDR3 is TGTGCCAGCTCAGCCACAGGGGGCGCGAACTATGGCTACACCTTC. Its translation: CASSATGGANYGYTF. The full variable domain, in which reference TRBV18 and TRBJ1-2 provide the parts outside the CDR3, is NAGVMQNPRHLVRRRGQEARLRCSPMKGHSHVYWYRQLPEEGLKFMVYLQKENIIDESGMPKERFSAEFPKEGPSILRIQQVVRGDSAAYFCASSATGGANYGYTFGSGTRLTVV.

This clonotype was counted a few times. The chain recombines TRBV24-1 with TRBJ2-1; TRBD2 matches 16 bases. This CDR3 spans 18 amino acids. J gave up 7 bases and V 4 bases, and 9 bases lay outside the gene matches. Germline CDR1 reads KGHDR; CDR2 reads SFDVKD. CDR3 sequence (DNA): TGTGCCACCAGTGACCCGGGACTAGCGGGAGGGATCAGGAATGAGCAGTTCTTC. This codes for CATSDPGLAGGIRNEQFF.

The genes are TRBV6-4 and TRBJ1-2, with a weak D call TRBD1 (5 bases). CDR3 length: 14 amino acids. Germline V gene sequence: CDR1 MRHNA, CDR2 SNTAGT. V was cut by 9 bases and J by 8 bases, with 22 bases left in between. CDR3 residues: CASSHPGTGAGYTF. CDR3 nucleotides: TGTGCCAGTAGCCACCCCGGGACTGGCGCCGGCTACACCTTC.

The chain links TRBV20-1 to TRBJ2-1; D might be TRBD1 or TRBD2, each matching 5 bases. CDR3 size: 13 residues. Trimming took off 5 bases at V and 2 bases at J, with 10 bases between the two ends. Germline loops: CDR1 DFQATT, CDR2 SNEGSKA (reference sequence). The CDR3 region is CSAARGPYNEQFF. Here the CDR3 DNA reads TGCAGTGCTGCCCGGGGCCCCTACAATGAGCAGTTCTTC.

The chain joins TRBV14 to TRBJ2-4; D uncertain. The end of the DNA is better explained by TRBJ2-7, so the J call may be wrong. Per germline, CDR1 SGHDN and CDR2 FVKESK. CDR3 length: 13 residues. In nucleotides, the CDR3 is TGTGCCAGCAGCCAAGGGACGGACTACGAGCAGTACTTC. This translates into CASSQGTDYEQYF.

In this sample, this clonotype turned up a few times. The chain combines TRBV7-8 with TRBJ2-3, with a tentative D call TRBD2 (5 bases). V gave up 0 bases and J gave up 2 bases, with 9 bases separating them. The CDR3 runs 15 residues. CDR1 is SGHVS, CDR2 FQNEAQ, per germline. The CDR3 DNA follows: TGTGCCAGCAGCTTAGCAGCGGCAAACACAGATACGCAGTATTTT. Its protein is CASSLAAANTDTQYF.

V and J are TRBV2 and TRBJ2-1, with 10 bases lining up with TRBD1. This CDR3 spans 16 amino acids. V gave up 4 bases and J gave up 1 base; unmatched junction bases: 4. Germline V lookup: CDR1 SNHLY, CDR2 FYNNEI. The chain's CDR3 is CASSAAGQGSYNEQFF. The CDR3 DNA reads TGTGCCAGCAGTGCGGCGGGACAGGGGTCCTACAATGAGCAGTTCTTC.

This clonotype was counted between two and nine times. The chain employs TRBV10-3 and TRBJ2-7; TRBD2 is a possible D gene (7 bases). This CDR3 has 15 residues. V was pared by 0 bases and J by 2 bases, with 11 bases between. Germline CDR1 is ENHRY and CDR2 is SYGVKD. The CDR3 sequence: CAISESRGGAYEQYF. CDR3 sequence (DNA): TGTGCCATCAGTGAGTCGAGGGGGGGGGCCTACGAGCAGTACTTC.

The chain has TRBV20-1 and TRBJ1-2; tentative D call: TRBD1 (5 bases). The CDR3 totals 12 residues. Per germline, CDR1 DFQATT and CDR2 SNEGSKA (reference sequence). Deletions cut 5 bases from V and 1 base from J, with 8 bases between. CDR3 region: CSAEDNNYGYTF. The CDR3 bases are TGCAGTGCTGAGGACAATAACTATGGCTACACCTTC.

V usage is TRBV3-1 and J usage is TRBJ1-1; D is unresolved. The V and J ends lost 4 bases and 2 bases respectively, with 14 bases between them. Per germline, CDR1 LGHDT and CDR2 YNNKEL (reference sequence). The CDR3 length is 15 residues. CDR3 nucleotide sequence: TGTGCCAGCAGCCGAACAGTACGGGGAAACACTGAAGCTTTCTTT. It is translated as CASSRTVRGNTEAFF. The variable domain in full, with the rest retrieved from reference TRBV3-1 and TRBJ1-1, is DTAVSQTPKYLVTQMGNDKSIKCEQNLGHDTMYWYKQDSKKFLKIMFSYNNKELIINETVPNRFSPKSPDKAHLNLHINSLELGDSAVYFCASSRTVRGNTEAFFGQGTRLTVV.

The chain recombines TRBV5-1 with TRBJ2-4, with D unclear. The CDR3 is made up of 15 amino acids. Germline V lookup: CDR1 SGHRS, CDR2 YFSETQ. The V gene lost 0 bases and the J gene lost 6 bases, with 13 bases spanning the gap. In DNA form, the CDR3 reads TGCGCCAGCAGCTTGGCGGATCGGACCTTAAACATTCAGTACTTC. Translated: CASSLADRTLNIQYF. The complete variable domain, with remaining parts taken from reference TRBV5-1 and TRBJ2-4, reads KAGVTQTPRYLIKTRGQQVTLSCSPISGHRSVSWYQQTPGQGLQFLFEYFSETQRNKGNFPGRFSGRQFSNSRSEMNVSTLELGDSALYLCASSLADRTLNIQYFGAGTRLSVL.

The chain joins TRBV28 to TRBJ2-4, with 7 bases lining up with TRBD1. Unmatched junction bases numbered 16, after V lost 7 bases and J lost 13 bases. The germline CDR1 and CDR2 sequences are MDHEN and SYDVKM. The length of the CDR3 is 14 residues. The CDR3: CASKVQGDIYGQYF. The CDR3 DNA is TGTGCCAGCAAAGTTCAGGGGGATATCTACGGGCAGTACTTC.

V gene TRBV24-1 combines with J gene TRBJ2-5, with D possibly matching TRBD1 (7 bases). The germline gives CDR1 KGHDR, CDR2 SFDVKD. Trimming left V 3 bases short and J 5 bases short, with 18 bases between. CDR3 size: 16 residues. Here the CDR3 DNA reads TGTGCCACCAGTGATCGACAGGGCCGGGGGATGGAGACCCAGTACTTC. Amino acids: CATSDRQGRGMETQYF.

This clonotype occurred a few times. The CDR3 here is CSVAQGTEQYF. The CDR3 coding sequence is TGCAGCGTCGCACAGGGGACCGAGCAGTACTTC. V gene TRBV29-1 combines with J gene TRBJ2-5, with TRBD1 identical over 7 bases. The J call may be incorrect, as the DNA end agrees better with TRBJ2-7. Germline CDR1 reads SQVTM; CDR2 reads ANQGSEA. This CDR3 comprises 11 residues.

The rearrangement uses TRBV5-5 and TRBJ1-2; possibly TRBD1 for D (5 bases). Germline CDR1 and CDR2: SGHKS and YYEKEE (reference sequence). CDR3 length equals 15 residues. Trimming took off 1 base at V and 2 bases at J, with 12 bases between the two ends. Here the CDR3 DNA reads TGTGCCAGCAGCTTGAGAGGGGCAGGCAACTATGGCTACACCTTC. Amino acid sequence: CASSLRGAGNYGYTF.

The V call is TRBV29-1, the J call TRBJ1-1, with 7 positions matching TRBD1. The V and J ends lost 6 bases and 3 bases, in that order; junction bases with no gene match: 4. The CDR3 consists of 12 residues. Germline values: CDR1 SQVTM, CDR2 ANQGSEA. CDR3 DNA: TGCAGCGTACCGGGACAGTACACTGAAGCTTTCTTT. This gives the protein CSVPGQYTEAFF.

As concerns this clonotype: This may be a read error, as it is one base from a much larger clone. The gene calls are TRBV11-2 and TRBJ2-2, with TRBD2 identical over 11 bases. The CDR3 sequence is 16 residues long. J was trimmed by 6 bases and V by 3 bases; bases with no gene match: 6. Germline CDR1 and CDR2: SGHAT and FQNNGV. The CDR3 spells CASSLLAGGGAGELFF. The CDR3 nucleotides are TGTGCCAGCAGCTTGTTAGCGGGAGGGGGAGCCGGGGAGCTGTTTTTT.

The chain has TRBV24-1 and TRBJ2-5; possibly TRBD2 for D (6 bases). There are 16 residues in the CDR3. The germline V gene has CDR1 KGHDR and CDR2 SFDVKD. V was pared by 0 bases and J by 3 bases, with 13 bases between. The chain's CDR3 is CATSDLAFTGEETQYF. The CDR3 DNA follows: TGTGCCACCAGTGATTTGGCTTTTACGGGAGAAGAGACCCAGTACTTC.

The CDR3 sequence is CASSVGRRSGANVLTF. DNA of the CDR3: TGTGCCAGCAGCGTAGGCAGGCGCTCTGGGGCCAACGTCCTGACTTTC. The J gene is TRBJ2-6, the V gene TRBV9; D gene ambiguous. V was shortened by 0 bases and J by 0 bases, with 7 bases between the two germline ends. Looked up from germline, CDR1 is SGDLS and CDR2 is YYNGEE. The CDR3 has 16 residues.

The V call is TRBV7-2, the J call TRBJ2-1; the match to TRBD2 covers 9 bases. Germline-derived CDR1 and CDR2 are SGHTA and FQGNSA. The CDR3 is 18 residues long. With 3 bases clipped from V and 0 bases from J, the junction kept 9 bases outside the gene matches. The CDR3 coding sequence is TGTGCCAGCAGCTTCCTGGCGGGAGGGCGGGGCTCCTACAATGAGCAGTTCTTC. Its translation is CASSFLAGGRGSYNEQFF.

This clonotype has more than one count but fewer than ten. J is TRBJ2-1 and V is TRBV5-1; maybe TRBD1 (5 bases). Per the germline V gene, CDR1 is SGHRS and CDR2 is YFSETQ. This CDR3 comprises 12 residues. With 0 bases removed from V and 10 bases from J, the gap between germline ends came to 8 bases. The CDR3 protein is CASSLGRTEQFF. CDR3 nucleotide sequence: TGCGCCAGCAGCTTGGGCCGGACAGAGCAGTTCTTC.

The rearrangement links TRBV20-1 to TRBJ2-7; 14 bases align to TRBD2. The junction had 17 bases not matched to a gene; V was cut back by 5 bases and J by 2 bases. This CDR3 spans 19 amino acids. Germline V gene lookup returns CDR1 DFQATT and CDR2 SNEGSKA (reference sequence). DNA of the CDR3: TGCAGTGCTGCCCTACCCAGGACTAGCGGGAGGTTGTTTGCCTACGAGCAGTACTTC. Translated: CSAALPRTSGRLFAYEQYF.

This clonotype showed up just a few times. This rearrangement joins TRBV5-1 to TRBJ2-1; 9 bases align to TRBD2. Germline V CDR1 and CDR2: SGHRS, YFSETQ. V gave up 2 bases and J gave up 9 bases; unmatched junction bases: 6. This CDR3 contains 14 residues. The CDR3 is CASSLVAGEGEQFF. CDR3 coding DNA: TGCGCCAGCAGCTTAGTAGCGGGAGAGGGTGAGCAGTTCTTC.

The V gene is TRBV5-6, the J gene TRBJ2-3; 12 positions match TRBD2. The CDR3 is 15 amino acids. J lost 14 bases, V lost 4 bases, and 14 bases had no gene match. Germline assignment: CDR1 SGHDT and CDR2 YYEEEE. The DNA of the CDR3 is TGTGCCAGCAGCCGCCTAGCGGGAGGGCTCTTCGACGCGTATTTT. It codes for CASSRLAGGLFDAYF.

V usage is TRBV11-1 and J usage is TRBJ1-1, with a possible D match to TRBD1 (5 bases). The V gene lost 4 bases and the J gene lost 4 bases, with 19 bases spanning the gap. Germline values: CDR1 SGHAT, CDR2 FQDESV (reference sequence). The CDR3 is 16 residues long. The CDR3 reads CASSSPAGSGVTEAFF. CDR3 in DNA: TGTGCCAGCAGCTCCCCTGCAGGGAGCGGGGTCACTGAAGCTTTCTTT. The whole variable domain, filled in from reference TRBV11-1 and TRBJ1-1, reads EAEVAQSPRYKITEKSQAVAFWCDPISGHATLYWYRQILGQGPELLVQFQDESVVDDSQLPKDRFSAERLKGVDSTLKIQPAELGDSAMYLCASSSPAGSGVTEAFFGQGTRLTVV.

CDR3 DNA: TGTGCCAGCAGCTCCTCACTAGCGGGAGACACAGATACGCAGTATTTT. Protein sequence: CASSSSLAGDTDTQYF. The chain carries TRBV28 and TRBJ2-3; the match to TRBD2 covers 11 bases. CDR3 length: 16 amino acids. In germline, CDR1 is MDHEN, CDR2 SYDVKM. After removal of 6 bases from V and 2 bases from J, the junction contained 7 bases not matched to a gene.

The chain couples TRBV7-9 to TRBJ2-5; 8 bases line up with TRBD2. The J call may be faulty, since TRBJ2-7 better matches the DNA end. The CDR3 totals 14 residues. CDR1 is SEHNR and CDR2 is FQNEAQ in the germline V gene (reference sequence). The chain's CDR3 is CASTPPGLEYEQYF. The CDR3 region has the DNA TGTGCCAGCACCCCACCGGGACTAGAGTACGAGCAGTACTTC.

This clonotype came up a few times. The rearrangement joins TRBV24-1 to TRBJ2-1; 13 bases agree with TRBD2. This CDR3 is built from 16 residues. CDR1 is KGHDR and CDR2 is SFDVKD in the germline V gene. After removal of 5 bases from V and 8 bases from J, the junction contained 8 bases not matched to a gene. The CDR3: CATSASGLAGFDEQFF. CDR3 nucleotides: TGTGCCACCAGTGCCTCGGGACTAGCGGGATTCGATGAGCAGTTCTTC.